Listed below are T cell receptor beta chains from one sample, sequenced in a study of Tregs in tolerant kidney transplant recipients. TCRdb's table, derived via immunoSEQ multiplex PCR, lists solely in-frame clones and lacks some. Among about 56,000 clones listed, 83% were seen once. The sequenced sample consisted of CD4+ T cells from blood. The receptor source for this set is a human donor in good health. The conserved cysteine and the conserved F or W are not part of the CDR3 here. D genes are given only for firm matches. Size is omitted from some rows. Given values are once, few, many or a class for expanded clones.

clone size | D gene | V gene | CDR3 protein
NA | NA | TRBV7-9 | ASSPIHLGDAGEQY
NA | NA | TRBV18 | ASSPSTVGSPLH
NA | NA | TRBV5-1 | ASSLEGQETQY
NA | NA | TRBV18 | ASSPLGGGTGELF
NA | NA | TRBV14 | ASSQVAANSGNTIY
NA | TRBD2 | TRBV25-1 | ASSDLKRGAPNEQF
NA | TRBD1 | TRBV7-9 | ASSSGQGSPGELF
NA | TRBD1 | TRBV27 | ASSLSQGVDGYT
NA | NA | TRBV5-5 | ASSYRNTEAF
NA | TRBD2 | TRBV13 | ASTRGGGSYEQY
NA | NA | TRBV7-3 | ASSLTPLGDTQY
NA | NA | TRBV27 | ASRTNYEQY
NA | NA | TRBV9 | ASSPGGREQF
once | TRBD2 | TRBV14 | ASSQDKWTRVPNTGELF
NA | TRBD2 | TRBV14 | ASSQGLAEVSIQY
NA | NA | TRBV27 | ASSFLGRNYNEKLF
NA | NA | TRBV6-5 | ASSGRYYGYT
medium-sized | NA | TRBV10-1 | ASSEGEQF
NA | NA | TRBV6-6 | ASSYPPSDGTQY
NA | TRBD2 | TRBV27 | ARGGNSAYEQY
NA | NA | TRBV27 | ASRRAASVELF
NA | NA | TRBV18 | ASSPTDTQY
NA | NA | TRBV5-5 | ASRLGPSSGNTIY
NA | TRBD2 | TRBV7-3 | ASTLNPPGGLGAGELF